The source of this T cell receptor beta chain is a study of tumor and adjacent non-tumor tissue in lung cancer. Whole-study findings and limits: In normal lung, the top 100 clones were significantly more dominant than in tumor.

With V trimmed by 5 bases and J by 7 bases, 5 bases remained unmatched. The CDR3 spans 13 residues. Germline values: CDR1 MNHNS, CDR2 SASEGT. Three rounds of nested PCR, following a modified ARM-PCR protocol, produced the TCRbeta library. TCRdb itself ran the multiplex PCR reads through MiXCR, one entry per CDR3 protein. The data show 76,000 or so distinct CDR3 sequences, with around 70% seen just once and about 12% held by the top ten. Remarks on this clonotype: Its antigen is unidentified.

The template was RNA from unsorted bulk tissue. Sample: lung tumor tissue. This clonotype originated in a woman in her 70s with non-small cell lung cancer. The rearrangement joins TRBV6-1 to TRBJ1-5; 7 bases are shared with TRBD1. The DNA of the CDR3 is TGTGCCAGCAGTCCCCAGGGGGGGCAGCCCCAGCATTTT. Protein: CASSPQGGQPQHF.